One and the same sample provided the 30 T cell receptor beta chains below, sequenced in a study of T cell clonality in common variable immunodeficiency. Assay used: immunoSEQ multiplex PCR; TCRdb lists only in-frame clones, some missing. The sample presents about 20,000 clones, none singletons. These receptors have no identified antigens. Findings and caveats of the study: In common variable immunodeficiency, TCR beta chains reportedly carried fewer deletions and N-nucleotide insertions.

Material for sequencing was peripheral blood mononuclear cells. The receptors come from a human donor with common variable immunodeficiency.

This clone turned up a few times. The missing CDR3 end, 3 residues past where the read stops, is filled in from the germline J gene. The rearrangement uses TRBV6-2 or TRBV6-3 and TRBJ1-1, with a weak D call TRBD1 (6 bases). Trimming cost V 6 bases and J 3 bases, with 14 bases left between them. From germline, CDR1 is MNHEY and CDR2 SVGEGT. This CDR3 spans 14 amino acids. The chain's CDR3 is CASSPGTKDTEAFF. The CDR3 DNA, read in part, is TGTGCCAGCAGCCCCGGGACAAAAGACACTGAA.

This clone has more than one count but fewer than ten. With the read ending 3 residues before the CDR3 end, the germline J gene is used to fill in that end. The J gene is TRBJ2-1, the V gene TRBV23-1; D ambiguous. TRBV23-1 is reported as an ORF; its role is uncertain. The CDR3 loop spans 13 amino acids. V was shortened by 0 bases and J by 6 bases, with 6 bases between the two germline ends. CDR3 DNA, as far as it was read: TGCGCCAGCAGTCAATCCCACTCCAATGAG. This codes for CASSQSHSNE. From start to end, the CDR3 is CASSQSHSNEQFF.

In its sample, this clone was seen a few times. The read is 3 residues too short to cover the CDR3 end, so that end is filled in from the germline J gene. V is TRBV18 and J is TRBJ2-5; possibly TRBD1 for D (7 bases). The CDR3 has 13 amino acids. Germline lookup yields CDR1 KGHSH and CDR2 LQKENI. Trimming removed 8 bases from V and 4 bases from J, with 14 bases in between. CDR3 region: CASLATGTETQYF. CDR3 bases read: TGTGCCAGCCTAGCGACAGGGACAGAGACC.

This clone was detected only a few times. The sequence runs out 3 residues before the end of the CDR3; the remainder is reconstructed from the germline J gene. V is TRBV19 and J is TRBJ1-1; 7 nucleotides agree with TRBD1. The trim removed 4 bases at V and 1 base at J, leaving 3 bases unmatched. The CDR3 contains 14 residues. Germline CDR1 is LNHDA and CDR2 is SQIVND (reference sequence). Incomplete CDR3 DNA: TGTGCCAGTAGTAGTGGGACAGCGAACACTGAA. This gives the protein CASSSGTANTE. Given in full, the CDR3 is CASSSGTANTEAFF. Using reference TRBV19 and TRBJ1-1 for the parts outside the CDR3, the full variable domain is DGGITQSPKYLFRKEGQNVTLSCEQNLNHDAMYWYRQDPGQGLRLIYYSQIVNDFQKGDIAEGYSVSREKKESFPLTVTSAQKNPTAFYLCASSSGTANTEAFFGQGTRLTVV.

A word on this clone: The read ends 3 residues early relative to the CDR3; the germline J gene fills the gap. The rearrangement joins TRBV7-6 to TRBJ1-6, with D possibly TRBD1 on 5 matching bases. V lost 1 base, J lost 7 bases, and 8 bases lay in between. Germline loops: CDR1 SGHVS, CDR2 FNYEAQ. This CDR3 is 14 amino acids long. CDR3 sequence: CASSLEQGNSPLHF. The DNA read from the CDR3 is TGTGCCAGCAGCTTAGAGCAGGGAAATTCACCC. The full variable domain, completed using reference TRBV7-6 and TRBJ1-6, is GAGVSQSPRYKVTKRGQDVALRCDPISGHVSLYWYRQALGQGPEFLTYFNYEAQQDKSGLPNDRFSAERPEGSISTLTIQRTEQRDSAMYRCASSLEQGNSPLHFGNGTRLTVT.

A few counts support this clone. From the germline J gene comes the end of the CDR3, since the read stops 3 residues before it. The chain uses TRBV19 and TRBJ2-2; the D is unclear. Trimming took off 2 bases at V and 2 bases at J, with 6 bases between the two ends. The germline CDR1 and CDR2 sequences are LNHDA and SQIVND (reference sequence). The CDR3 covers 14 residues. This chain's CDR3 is CASSIRHNTGELFF. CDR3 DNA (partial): TGTGCCAGTAGTATAAGACACAACACCGGGGAG.

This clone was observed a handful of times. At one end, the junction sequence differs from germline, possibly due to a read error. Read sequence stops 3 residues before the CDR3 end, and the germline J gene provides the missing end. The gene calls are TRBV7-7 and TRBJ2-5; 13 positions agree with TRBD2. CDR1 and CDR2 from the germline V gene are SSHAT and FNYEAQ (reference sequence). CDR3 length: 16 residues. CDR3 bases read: TGTGCTAGCAGCTTGGGACTAGCGGGACAACAAGAGACC. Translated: CASSLGLAGQQET. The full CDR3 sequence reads CASSLGLAGQQETQYF.

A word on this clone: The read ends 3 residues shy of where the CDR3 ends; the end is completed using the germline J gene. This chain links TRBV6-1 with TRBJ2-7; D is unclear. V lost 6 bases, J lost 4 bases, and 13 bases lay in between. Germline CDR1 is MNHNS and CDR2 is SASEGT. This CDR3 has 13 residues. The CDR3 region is CASRESGPYEQYF. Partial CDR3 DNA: TGTGCCAGCAGAGAATCGGGTCCGTACGAG.

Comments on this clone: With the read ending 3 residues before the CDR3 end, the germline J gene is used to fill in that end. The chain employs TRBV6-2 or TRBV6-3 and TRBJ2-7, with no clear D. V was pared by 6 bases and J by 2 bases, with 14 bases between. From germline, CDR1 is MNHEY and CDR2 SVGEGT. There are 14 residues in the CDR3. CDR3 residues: CASRSDLLTYEQYF. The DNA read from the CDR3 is TGTGCCAGCAGGTCCGACTTACTAACCTACGAG.

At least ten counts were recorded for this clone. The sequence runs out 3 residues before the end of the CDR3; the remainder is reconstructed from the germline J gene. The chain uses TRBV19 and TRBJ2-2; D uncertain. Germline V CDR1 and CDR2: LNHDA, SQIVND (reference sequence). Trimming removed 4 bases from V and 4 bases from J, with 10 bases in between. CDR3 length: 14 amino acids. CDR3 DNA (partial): TGTGCCAGTAGTACCCCCGAACTCACCGGGGAG. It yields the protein CASSTPELTGE. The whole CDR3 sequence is CASSTPELTGELFF.

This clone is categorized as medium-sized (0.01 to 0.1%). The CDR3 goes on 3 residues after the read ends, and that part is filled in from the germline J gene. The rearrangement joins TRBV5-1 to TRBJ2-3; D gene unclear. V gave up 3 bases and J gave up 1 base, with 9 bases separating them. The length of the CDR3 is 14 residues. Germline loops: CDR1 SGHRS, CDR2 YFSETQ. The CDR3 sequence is CASSSPLGTDTQYF. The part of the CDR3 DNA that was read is TGCGCCAGCAGCTCCCCGCTAGGCACAGATACG. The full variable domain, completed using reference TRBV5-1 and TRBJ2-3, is KAGVTQTPRYLIKTRGQQVTLSCSPISGHRSVSWYQQTPGQGLQFLFEYFSETQRNKGNFPGRFSGRQFSNSRSEMNVSTLELGDSALYLCASSSPLGTDTQYFGPGTRLTVL.

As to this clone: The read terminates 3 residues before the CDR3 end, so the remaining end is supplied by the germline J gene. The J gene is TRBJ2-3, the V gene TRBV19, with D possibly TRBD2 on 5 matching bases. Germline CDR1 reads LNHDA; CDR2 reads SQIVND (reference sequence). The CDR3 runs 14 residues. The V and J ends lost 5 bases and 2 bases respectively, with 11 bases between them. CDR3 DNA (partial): TGTGCCAGTAGTCCTCGGCGGGTCACAGATACG. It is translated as CASSPRRVTDT. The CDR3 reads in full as CASSPRRVTDTQYF.

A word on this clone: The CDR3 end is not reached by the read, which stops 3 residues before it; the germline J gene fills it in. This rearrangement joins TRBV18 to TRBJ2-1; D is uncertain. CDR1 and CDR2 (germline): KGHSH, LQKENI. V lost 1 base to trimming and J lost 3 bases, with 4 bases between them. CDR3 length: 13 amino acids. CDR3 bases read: TGTGCCAGCTCACCACACTTCTACAATGAG. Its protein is CASSPHFYNE. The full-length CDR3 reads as CASSPHFYNEQFF.

CDR3 region: CAWSGEAREARPYNEQFF. CDR3 bases read: TGTGCCTGGAGCGGCGAGGCCAGGGAAGCGAGACCCTACAATGAG. The chain carries TRBV30 and TRBJ2-1; perhaps TRBD1 as D (5 bases). The read ends 3 residues early relative to the CDR3; the germline J gene fills the gap. Trimming took off 3 bases at V and 2 bases at J, with 23 bases between the two ends. This CDR3 contains 18 residues. The V gene's germline CDR1 is GTSNPN and CDR2 SVGIG (reference sequence).

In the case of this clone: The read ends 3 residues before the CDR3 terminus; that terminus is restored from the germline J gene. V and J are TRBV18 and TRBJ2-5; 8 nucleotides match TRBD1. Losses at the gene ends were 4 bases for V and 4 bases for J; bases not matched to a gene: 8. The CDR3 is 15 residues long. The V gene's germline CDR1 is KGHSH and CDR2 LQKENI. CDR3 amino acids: CASSLGPDRGETQYF. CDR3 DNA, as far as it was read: TGTGCCAGCTCACTTGGGCCTGACAGGGGAGAGACC.

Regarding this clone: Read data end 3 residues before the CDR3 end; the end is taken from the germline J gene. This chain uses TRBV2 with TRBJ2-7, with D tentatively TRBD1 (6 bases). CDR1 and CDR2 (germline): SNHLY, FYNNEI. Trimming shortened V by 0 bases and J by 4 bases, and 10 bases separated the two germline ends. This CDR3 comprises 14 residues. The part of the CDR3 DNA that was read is TGTGCCAGCAGTGAAGCCTGGGGGCGGTACGAG. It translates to CASSEAWGRYE. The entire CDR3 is CASSEAWGRYEQYF.

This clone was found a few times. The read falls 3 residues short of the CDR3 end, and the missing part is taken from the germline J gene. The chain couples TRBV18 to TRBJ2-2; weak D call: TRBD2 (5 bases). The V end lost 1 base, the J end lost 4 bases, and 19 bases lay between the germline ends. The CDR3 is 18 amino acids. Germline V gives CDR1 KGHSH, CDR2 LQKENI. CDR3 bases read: TGTGCCAGCTCACCACTGACTCGGGGTCTATCTGGCACCGGGGAG. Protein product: CASSPLTRGLSGTGE. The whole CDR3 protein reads CASSPLTRGLSGTGELFF.

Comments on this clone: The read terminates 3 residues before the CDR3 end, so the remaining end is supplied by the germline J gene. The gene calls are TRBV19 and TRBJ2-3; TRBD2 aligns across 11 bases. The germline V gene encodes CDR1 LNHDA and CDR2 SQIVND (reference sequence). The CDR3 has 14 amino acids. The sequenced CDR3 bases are TGTGCCAGTAGTATAACTAGCGGGAGTACGACG. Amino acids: CASSITSGSTT. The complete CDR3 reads CASSITSGSTTQYF.

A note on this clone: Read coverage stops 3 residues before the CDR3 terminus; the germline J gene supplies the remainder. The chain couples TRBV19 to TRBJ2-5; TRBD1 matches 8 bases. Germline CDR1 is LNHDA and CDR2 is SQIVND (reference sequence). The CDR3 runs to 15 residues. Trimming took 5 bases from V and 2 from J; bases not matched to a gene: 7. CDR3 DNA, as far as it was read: TGTGCCAGTAGTTTCCTGGGGACAGGTCAAGAGACC. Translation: CASSFLGTGQET. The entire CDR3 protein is CASSFLGTGQETQYF.

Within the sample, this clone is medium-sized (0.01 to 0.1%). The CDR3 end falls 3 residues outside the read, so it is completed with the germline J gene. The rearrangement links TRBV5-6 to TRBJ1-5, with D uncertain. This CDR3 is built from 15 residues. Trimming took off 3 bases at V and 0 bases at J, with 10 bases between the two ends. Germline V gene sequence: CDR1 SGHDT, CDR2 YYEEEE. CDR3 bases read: TGTGCCAGCAGCTCCCGTAGTTATAGCAATCAGCCC. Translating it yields CASSSRSYSNQP. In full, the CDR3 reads CASSSRSYSNQPQHF.

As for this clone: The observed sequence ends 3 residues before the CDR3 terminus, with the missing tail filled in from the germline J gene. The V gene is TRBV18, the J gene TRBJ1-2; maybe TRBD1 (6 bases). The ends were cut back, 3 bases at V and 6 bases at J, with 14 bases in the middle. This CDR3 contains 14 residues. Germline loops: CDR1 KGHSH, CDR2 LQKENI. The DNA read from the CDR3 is TGTGCCAGCTCACCGCTTGCCCAGGGGCATGGC. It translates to CASSPLAQGHG. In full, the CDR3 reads CASSPLAQGHGYTF.

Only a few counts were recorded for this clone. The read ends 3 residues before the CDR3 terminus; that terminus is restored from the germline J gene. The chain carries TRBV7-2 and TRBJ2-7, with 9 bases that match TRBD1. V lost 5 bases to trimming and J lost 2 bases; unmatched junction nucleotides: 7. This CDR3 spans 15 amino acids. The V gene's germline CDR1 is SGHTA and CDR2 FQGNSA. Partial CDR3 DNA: TGTGCCAGCAGCCCCCGGGACAGGGCCACCTACGAG. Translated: CASSPRDRATYE. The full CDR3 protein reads CASSPRDRATYEQYF.

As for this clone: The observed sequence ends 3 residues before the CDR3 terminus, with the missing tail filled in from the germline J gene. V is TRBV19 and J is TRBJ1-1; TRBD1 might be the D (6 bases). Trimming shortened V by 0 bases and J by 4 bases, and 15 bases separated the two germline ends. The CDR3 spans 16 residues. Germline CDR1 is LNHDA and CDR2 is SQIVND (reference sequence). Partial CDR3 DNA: TGTGCCAGTAGTATAGATCCCAACAGGGTGGGCACTGAA. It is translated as CASSIDPNRVGTE. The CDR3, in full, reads CASSIDPNRVGTEAFF.

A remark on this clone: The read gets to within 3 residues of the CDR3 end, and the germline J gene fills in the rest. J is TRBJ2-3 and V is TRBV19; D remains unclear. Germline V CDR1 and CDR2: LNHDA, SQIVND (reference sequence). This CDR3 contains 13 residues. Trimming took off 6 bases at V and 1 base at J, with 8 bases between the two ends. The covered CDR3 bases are TGTGCCAGTAGCCCTTCCGGCACAGATACG. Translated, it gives CASSPSGTDT. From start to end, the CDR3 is CASSPSGTDTQYF. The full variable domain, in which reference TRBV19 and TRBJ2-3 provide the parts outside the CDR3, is DGGITQSPKYLFRKEGQNVTLSCEQNLNHDAMYWYRQDPGQGLRLIYYSQIVNDFQKGDIAEGYSVSREKKESFPLTVTSAQKNPTAFYLCASSPSGTDTQYFGPGTRLTVL.

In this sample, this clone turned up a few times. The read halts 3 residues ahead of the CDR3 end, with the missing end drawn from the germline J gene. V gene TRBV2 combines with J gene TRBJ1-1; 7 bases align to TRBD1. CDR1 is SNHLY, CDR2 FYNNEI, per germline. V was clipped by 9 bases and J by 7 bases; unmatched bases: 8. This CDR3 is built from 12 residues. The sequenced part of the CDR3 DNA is TGTGCCAGAAGACAGGGAGTGAGTGAA. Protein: CARRQGVSE. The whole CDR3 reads CARRQGVSEAFF. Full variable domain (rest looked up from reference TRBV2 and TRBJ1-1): EPEVTQTPSHQVTQMGQEVILRCVPISNHLYFYWYRQILGQKVEFLVSFYNNEISEKSEIFDDQFSVERPDGSNFTLKIRSTKLEDSAMYFCARRQGVSEAFFGQGTRLTVV.

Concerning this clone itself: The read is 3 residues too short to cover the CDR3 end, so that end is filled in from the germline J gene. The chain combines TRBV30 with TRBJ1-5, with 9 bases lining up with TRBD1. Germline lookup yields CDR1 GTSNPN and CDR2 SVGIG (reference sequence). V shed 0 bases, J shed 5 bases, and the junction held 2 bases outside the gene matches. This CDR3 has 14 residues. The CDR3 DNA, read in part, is TGTGCCTGGAGTGTCCGACAGGGGGATCAGCCC. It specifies CAWSVRQGDQP. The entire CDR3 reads CAWSVRQGDQPQHF.

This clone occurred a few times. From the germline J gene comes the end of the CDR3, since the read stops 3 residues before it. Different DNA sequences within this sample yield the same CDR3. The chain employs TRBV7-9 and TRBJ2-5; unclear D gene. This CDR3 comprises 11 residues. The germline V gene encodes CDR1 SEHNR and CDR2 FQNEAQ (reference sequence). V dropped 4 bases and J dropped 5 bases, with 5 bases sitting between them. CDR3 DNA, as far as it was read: TGTGCCAGCAGCTCCGGGGAGACC. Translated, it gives CASSSGET. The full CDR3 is CASSSGETQYF.

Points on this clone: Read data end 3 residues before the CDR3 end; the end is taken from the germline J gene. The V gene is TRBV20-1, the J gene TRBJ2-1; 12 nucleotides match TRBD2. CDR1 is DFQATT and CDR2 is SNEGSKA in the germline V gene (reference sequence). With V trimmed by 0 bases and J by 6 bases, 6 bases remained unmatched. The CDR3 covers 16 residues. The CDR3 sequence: CSARDSTSGRGNEQFF. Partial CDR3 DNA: TGCAGTGCTAGAGATTCGACTAGCGGGAGAGGCAATGAG.

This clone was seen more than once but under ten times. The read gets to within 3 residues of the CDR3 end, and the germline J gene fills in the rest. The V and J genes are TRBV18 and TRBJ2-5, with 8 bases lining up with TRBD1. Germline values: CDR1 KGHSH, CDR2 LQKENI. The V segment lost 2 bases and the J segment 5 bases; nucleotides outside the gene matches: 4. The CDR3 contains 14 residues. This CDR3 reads CASSPSRGRETQYF. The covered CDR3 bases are TGTGCCAGCTCACCATCCAGGGGGCGGGAGACC.

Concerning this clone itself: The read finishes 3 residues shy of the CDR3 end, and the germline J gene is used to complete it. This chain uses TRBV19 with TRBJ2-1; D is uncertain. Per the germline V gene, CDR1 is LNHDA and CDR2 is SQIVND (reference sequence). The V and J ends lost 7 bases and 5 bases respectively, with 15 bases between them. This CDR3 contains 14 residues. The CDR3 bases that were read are TGTGCCAGTACCACTTATAACCAGGACAATGAG. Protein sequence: CASTTYNQDNE. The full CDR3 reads CASTTYNQDNEQFF.